The 4 T cell receptor beta chains given below trace back to one sample, sequenced in a study of a mutant IDH1 vaccine in newly diagnosed glioma. TCRdb's copy holds only in-frame clones and misses some; the assay was immunoSEQ multiplex PCR. The sample lists 25,000 to 30,000 clones, under 80% occurring once. Noted time point: week 35, safety follow-up. Each dose of the vaccine consisted of 300 ug of mutant IDH1 20-mer peptide, with topical imiquimod. Antigens of these TCRs are unknown. Sequenced here: PBMCs, sampled from a glioma patient whose treatment included an IDH1 peptide vaccine. These receptors all come from a man in his fifties with glioma.

This clone was recorded a few times. J is TRBJ1-2 and V is TRBV11-3; D is possibly TRBD1 (5 bases). This CDR3 has 12 amino acids. The V gene lost 5 bases and the J gene lost 8 bases, with 12 bases spanning the gap. Germline assignment: CDR1 SGHNT and CDR2 YENEEA. In DNA, the CDR3 is TGTGCCAGCAGCCCCGACAGTACCGGCTACACCTTC. It is translated as CASSPDSTGYTF.

The rearrangement uses TRBV7-9 and TRBJ1-2; unclear D gene. CDR3 length equals 13 residues. V was cut by 0 bases and J by 7 bases, with 9 bases left in between. Germline V gene lookup returns CDR1 SEHNR and CDR2 FQNEAQ (reference sequence). In nucleotides, the CDR3 is TGTGCCAGCAGCTTAGCGGCCGGGCTTGGCTACACCTTC. It codes for CASSLAAGLGYTF. The complete variable domain, with remaining parts taken from reference TRBV7-9 and TRBJ1-2, reads DTGVSQNPRHKITKRGQNVTFRCDPISEHNRLYWYRQTLGQGPEFLTYFQNEAQLEKSRLLSDRFSAERPKGSFSTLEIQRTEQGDSAMYLCASSLAAGLGYTFGSGTRLTVV.

V is TRBV6-5 and J is TRBJ2-7; tentatively, D is TRBD1 (5 bases). The V end lost 4 bases, the J end lost 1 base, and 8 bases lay between the germline ends. The CDR3 sequence is 13 residues long. CDR1 and CDR2 (germline): MNHEY, SVGAGI. The chain's CDR3 is CASSLGESYEQYF. CDR3 sequence (DNA): TGTGCCAGCAGTTTAGGGGAATCCTACGAGCAGTACTTC.

This clone was counted a few times. The rearrangement uses TRBV6-6 and TRBJ1-4; D may be TRBD1 (5 bases). Deletions cut 4 bases from V and 4 bases from J, with 16 bases between. The CDR3 runs 16 residues. The V gene's germline CDR1 is MNHNY and CDR2 SVGAGI (reference sequence). CDR3 amino acids: CASSSTEATINEKLFF. The CDR3 DNA reads TGTGCCAGCAGTTCGACAGAAGCTACCATTAATGAAAAACTGTTTTTT.